This entry lists 30 T cell receptor beta chains sequenced from one sample in a study of T cell responses to AZD1222 COVID-19 vaccine. The protocol was immunoSEQ multiplex PCR, while the TCRdb copy is restricted to in-frame clones and leaves out a portion. The sample holds tens of thousands of clones; over 60% are singletons and the top ten take around 3.9%. The material was peripheral blood, obtained on day 0 of AZD1222 vaccination. These receptors came from an adult in good health.

The chain has TRBV18 and TRBJ2-5, with TRBD1 identical over 7 bases. CDR1 and CDR2 (germline): KGHSH, LQKENI. The length of the CDR3 is 15 residues. J lost 5 bases, V lost 7 bases, and 13 bases had no gene match. The CDR3 DNA follows: TGTGCCAGCTGTGCCCTCGTTCGACAGGGCGAGACCCAGTACTTC. Its protein is CASCALVRQGETQYF.

The chain couples TRBV12-3 or TRBV12-4 to TRBJ2-7; a weak D match, TRBD2 (5 bases). Trimming took 1 base from V and 5 from J, leaving 6 bases between them. This CDR3 contains 12 residues. The CDR3 here is CASSLDGDEQYF. For the CDR3, the DNA is TGTGCCAGCAGTTTAGACGGGGACGAGCAGTACTTC.

The rearrangement joins TRBV29-1 to TRBJ1-2, with 9 bases matching TRBD1. Germline V lookup: CDR1 SQVTM, CDR2 ANQGSEA. The junction had 14 bases not matched to a gene; V was cut back by 6 bases and J by 0 bases. The CDR3 is 17 residues long. The CDR3 loop is CSVYGLTGGITNYGYTF. DNA for the CDR3: TGCAGCGTCTACGGCCTGACAGGGGGAATCACTAACTATGGCTACACCTTC.

The V call is TRBV9, the J call TRBJ1-1, with no clear D. Deletions cut 0 bases from V and 5 bases from J, with 11 bases between. The length of the CDR3 is 14 residues. Per the germline V gene, CDR1 is SGDLS and CDR2 is YYNGEE. Written as DNA, the CDR3 is TGTGCCAGCAGCGTAGTCCGCACGGCGACTGAAGCTTTCTTT. Protein product: CASSVVRTATEAFF.

This clone was recorded once. The chain recombines TRBV28 with TRBJ2-2, with TRBD2 as a possible D gene (5 bases). From germline, CDR1 is MDHEN and CDR2 SYDVKM. V lost 6 bases, J lost 4 bases, and 12 bases lay in between. There are 14 residues in the CDR3. In DNA, the CDR3 is TGTGCCAGCAGGACGGGGTTGGCCACCGGGGAGCTGTTTTTT. Protein: CASRTGLATGELFF.

This chain uses TRBV19 with TRBJ2-2, with TRBD1 identical over 8 bases. J was trimmed by 3 bases and V by 7 bases; bases with no gene match: 7. CDR3 length: 15 residues. The germline V gene has CDR1 LNHDA and CDR2 SQIVND (reference sequence). The CDR3 DNA sequence: TGTGCCAGTACCCCGGGACAGGTGGACACCGGGGAGCTGTTTTTT. This gives the protein CASTPGQVDTGELFF.

The rearrangement links TRBV9 to TRBJ2-6; D may be TRBD2 (5 bases). Germline CDR1 is SGDLS and CDR2 is YYNGEE. The CDR3 runs 16 residues. V gave up 2 bases and J gave up 3 bases, with 12 bases separating them. This CDR3 is CASSVDGGNGANVLTF. In DNA form, the CDR3 reads TGTGCCAGCAGCGTGGACGGAGGTAATGGGGCCAACGTCCTGACTTTC.

This clone was seen a few times. V usage is TRBV5-6 and J usage is TRBJ1-2; D gene uncertain. The CDR3 covers 13 residues. The germline V gene encodes CDR1 SGHDT and CDR2 YYEEEE. Trimming cost V 2 bases and J 2 bases, with 7 bases left between them. The CDR3 protein is CASSFGRNYGYTF. The DNA for the CDR3 is TGTGCCAGCAGCTTCGGCAGGAACTATGGCTACACCTTC.

V usage is TRBV19 and J usage is TRBJ1-4; D call uncertain. Per germline, CDR1 LNHDA and CDR2 SQIVND (reference sequence). The ends were cut back, 3 bases at V and 4 bases at J, with 6 bases in the middle. The CDR3 is 13 residues long. CDR3 in amino acids: CASSIGLNEKLFF. The CDR3 nucleotides are TGTGCCAGTAGTATTGGGCTTAATGAAAAACTGTTTTTT. The full variable domain, completed using reference TRBV19 and TRBJ1-4, is DGGITQSPKYLFRKEGQNVTLSCEQNLNHDAMYWYRQDPGQGLRLIYYSQIVNDFQKGDIAEGYSVSREKKESFPLTVTSAQKNPTAFYLCASSIGLNEKLFFGSGTQLSVL.

This clone has just a few counts. This chain connects TRBV6-6 to TRBJ2-1; D perhaps matches TRBD2 (6 bases). Per the germline V gene, CDR1 is MNHNY and CDR2 is SVGAGI (reference sequence). CDR3 size: 14 residues. V lost 6 bases to trimming and J lost 9 bases, with 18 bases between them. The CDR3 coding sequence is TGTGCCAGCAGAAGTGGGGGGAACAATGGTGAGCAGTTCTTC. Translation gives CASRSGGNNGEQFF.

There are a few counts of this clone. DNA for the CDR3: TGTGCCAGCAGCTTAGCGGGGGACAGGGATCAGCCCCAGCATTTT. This encodes CASSLAGDRDQPQHF. The chain is built from TRBV7-9 and TRBJ1-5, with 9 positions matching TRBD1. Germline V CDR1 and CDR2: SEHNR, FQNEAQ (reference sequence). CDR3 length: 15 amino acids. V was clipped by 0 bases and J by 5 bases; unmatched bases: 2.

The chain recombines TRBV3-1 (or the pseudogene TRBV3-2) with TRBJ2-5; D tentatively fits TRBD1 or TRBD2 (5 bases each). Germline assignment: CDR1 LGHDT and CDR2 YNNKEL (reference sequence). The V end was cut by 5 bases, the J end by 2 bases, with 18 bases between. This CDR3 is built from 16 residues. CDR3 loop: CASSKGLPGRQETQYF. The CDR3 region has the DNA TGTGCCAGCAGCAAAGGGTTGCCGGGGCGGCAAGAGACCCAGTACTTC.

The chain is built from TRBV19 and TRBJ1-5, with 9 bases aligning to TRBD1. Per the germline V gene, CDR1 is LNHDA and CDR2 is SQIVND (reference sequence). The V gene end was trimmed by 7 bases and the J gene end by 6 bases; junction bases not matched to a gene: 7. The CDR3 has 14 residues. CDR3 amino acids: CASTEGQGLQPQHF. DNA for the CDR3: TGTGCCAGTACCGAAGGACAGGGGCTTCAGCCCCAGCATTTT.

The CDR3 loop reads CASSLSETGELFF. In nucleotides, the CDR3 is TGTGCCAGCAGTTTATCGGAGACCGGGGAGCTGTTTTTT. This chain joins TRBV27 and TRBJ2-2; the D is unclear. This CDR3 spans 13 amino acids. Germline V lookup: CDR1 MNHEY, CDR2 SMNVEV (reference sequence). Trimming took 0 bases from V and 5 from J, leaving 4 bases between them.

The CDR3 DNA reads TGTGCCAGCTCGCAGGGTTCTGGAAACACCATATATTTT. This gives the protein CASSQGSGNTIYF. V and J are TRBV7-9 and TRBJ1-3; TRBD1 might be the D (5 bases). Per the germline V gene, CDR1 is SEHNR and CDR2 is FQNEAQ (reference sequence). Between the trimmed V and J ends, which lost 8 bases and 1 base, there was a span of 9 bases. This CDR3 has 13 amino acids.

DNA for the CDR3: TGTGCCAGCGCCGGGGGGGTCATCTCCTACAATGAGCAGTTCTTC. Residues: CASAGGVISYNEQFF. The V gene is TRBV28, the J gene TRBJ2-1, with TRBD2 matching over 8 bases. Germline trimming cut 8 bases from V and 0 bases from J; bases unmatched to any gene: 6. The CDR3 consists of 15 residues. CDR1 and CDR2 from the germline V gene are MDHEN and SYDVKM.

V usage is TRBV5-6 and J usage is TRBJ1-2, with 7 bases matching TRBD1. CDR1 and CDR2 (germline): SGHDT, YYEEEE. J lost 4 bases, V lost 0 bases, and 12 bases had no gene match. The CDR3 loop spans 17 amino acids. The DNA for the CDR3 is TGTGCCAGCAGCTTGGCCTCGGGACAGTCAATCTCCTATGGCTACACCTTC. It specifies CASSLASGQSISYGYTF.

Only a few counts were recorded for this clone. V is TRBV30 and J is TRBJ2-7; tentatively, D is TRBD1 or TRBD2 (5 bases each). V shed 1 base and J shed 6 bases, with 10 bases lying between them. This CDR3 has 12 residues. CDR1 GTSNPN and CDR2 SVGIG come from the germline V gene (reference sequence). The CDR3, as DNA: TGTGCCTGGAGTGACTGGGGGACCGAGCAGTACTTC. It yields the protein CAWSDWGTEQYF.

The chain uses TRBV28 and TRBJ1-2, with D tentatively TRBD1 (5 bases). The CDR3 extends over 19 amino acids. Germline CDR1 and CDR2: MDHEN and SYDVKM. V was shortened by 7 bases and J by 3 bases, with 30 bases between the two germline ends. The CDR3 spells CASNSGPGGGVPRDYGYTF. CDR3 sequence (DNA): TGTGCCAGCAATTCGGGGCCGGGGGGTGGTGTTCCCCGCGACTATGGCTACACCTTC.

V usage is TRBV24-1 and J usage is TRBJ1-4, with TRBD1 as a possible D gene (5 bases). The CDR3 is made up of 15 amino acids. Germline values: CDR1 KGHDR, CDR2 SFDVKD. Trimming removed 3 bases at V and 0 bases at J, with 7 bases between. The CDR3, as DNA: TGTGCCACCAGTGATGCGGGGGCAACTAATGAAAAACTGTTTTTT. Encoded protein: CATSDAGATNEKLFF.

The gene calls are TRBV24-1 and TRBJ2-2; D may be TRBD1 (6 bases). Looked up from germline, CDR1 is KGHDR and CDR2 is SFDVKD. Trimming pared 5 bases from V and 2 bases from J, leaving 8 bases between. The CDR3 has 14 amino acids. CDR3 DNA: TGTGCCACCAGTGGGGGGCTTAACACCGGGGAGCTGTTTTTT. Its protein is CATSGGLNTGELFF.

This chain uses TRBV2 with TRBJ1-3; D possibly corresponds to TRBD1 (6 bases). This CDR3 has 15 amino acids. V gave up 2 bases and J gave up 8 bases, with 16 bases separating them. Looked up from germline, CDR1 is SNHLY and CDR2 is FYNNEI. The CDR3 protein is CASSEFGGLFDTIYF. The CDR3 DNA sequence: TGTGCCAGCAGTGAATTCGGGGGGCTGTTCGACACCATATATTTT.

The chain recombines TRBV9 with TRBJ1-2; 9 positions agree with TRBD1. The germline CDR1 and CDR2 sequences are SGDLS and YYNGEE. This CDR3 has 19 residues. V was pared by 0 bases and J by 3 bases, with 15 bases of the junction left unmatched. The CDR3 sequence: CASSVVHMGDRESDYGYTF. The DNA for the CDR3 is TGTGCCAGCAGCGTAGTTCATATGGGGGACAGGGAGTCGGACTATGGCTACACCTTC.

The chain is built from TRBV7-2 and TRBJ2-3, with 15 bases fitting TRBD2. V lost 4 bases to trimming and J lost 0 bases; unmatched junction nucleotides: 5. This CDR3 contains 18 residues. Germline V gene data show CDR1 as SGHTA and CDR2 as FQGNSA. The CDR3, as DNA: TGTGCCAGCAGCTCAGGACTAGCGGGGGGGTCTAGCACAGATACGCAGTATTTT. Translated, it gives CASSSGLAGGSSTDTQYF.

This rearrangement joins TRBV10-1 to TRBJ1-2; D is unresolved. Germline assignment: CDR1 WNHNN and CDR2 SYGVQD (reference sequence). Trimming took 9 bases from V and 3 from J, leaving 14 bases between them. This CDR3 has 13 residues. The CDR3 DNA reads as TGCGCCAGGGCTACTATGGGAGACTATGGCTACACCTTC. Translation gives CARATMGDYGYTF.

This clone is a singleton in its sample. This chain uses TRBV11-2 with TRBJ2-3; 8 bases match TRBD1. In germline, CDR1 is SGHAT, CDR2 FQNNGV. V lost 5 bases, J lost 0 bases, and 7 bases stayed unmatched. The CDR3 is 16 amino acids. In DNA form, the CDR3 reads TGTGCCAGCAGCCTGAGACAGGGGACTAGCACAGATACGCAGTATTTT. As protein: CASSLRQGTSTDTQYF.

This chain links TRBV19 with TRBJ2-3; D is tentatively TRBD1 or TRBD2 (5 bases each). This CDR3 has 12 amino acids. V was clipped by 3 bases and J by 4 bases, with 5 bases between them. Per the germline V gene, CDR1 is LNHDA and CDR2 is SQIVND (reference sequence). In nucleotides, the CDR3 is TGTGCCAGTAGTATGGGGGCAGATACGCAGTATTTT. Its translation is CASSMGADTQYF.

The chain is built from TRBV6-5 and TRBJ1-2, with D possibly matching TRBD1 (6 bases). This CDR3 has 15 residues. Trimming took 4 bases from V and 3 from J, leaving 15 bases between them. Looked up from germline, CDR1 is MNHEY and CDR2 is SVGAGI. CDR3 sequence reads: CASSSGGGFDYGYTF. As DNA, the CDR3 is TGTGCCAGCAGTTCCGGAGGGGGGTTCGACTATGGCTACACCTTC.

The chain links TRBV7-2 to TRBJ1-2; 7 bases are a match to TRBD1. Germline V CDR1 and CDR2: SGHTA, FQGNSA. V lost 5 bases, J lost 8 bases, and 8 bases stayed unmatched. This CDR3 has 13 amino acids. For the CDR3, the DNA is TGTGCCAGCAGCCTGCCGGGACAGAGCGGCTACACCTTC. This translates into CASSLPGQSGYTF.

This sequence joins TRBV6-5 and TRBJ2-7; D gene ambiguous. Germline assignment: CDR1 MNHEY and CDR2 SVGAGI. Trimming removed 5 bases from V and 3 bases from J, with 14 bases in between. The CDR3 covers 14 residues. The CDR3, as DNA: TGTGCCAGCAGTACCGGGCCGTCCATCTACGAGCAGTACTTC. Protein: CASSTGPSIYEQYF.